These 22 T cell receptor beta chains originate from one sample sequenced in a study of CD8 T cells in ankylosing spondylitis. Using its own MiXCR run on the 5' RACE reads, TCRdb lists one record per CDR3 protein. The sample yields approximately 140,000 distinct CDR3 sequences, about 15% seen once. These receptors have no known antigen. Study-wide results and limits: Ankylosing spondylitis blood seemed to carry a telltale TCR beta motif made of under ten highly homologous variants.

The source material was blood, either unsorted or a sorted T cell fraction (not recorded which). Source of these receptors: a male donor with ankylosing spondylitis.

V is TRBV6-2 or TRBV6-3 and J is TRBJ2-7; no clear D. The germline V gene encodes CDR1 MNHEY and CDR2 SVGEGT. V was shortened by 0 bases and J by 3 bases, with 6 bases between the two germline ends. The CDR3 sequence is 13 residues long. CDR3 nucleotides: TGTGCCAGCAGTTACTCAGCGATCTACGAGCAGTACTTC. As protein: CASSYSAIYEQYF.

This clonotype was recorded a few times. V is TRBV28 and J is TRBJ2-7, with 7 positions matching TRBD2. Losses at the gene ends were 6 bases for V and 3 bases for J; bases not matched to a gene: 11. Looked up from germline, CDR1 is MDHEN and CDR2 is SYDVKM. CDR3 length: 15 amino acids. For the CDR3, the DNA is TGTGCCAGCAGCCAAACGGGGAGGGTAGTCTACGAGCAGTACTTC. Residues: CASSQTGRVVYEQYF.

This clonotype was picked up a small number of times. The rearrangement joins TRBV14 to TRBJ2-3; 7 positions agree with TRBD2. CDR1 is SGHDN and CDR2 is FVKESK in the germline V gene. The CDR3 is 14 residues long. V shed 4 bases and J 8 bases; nucleotides not matched to a gene: 9. CDR3 loop: CASSPGLGAGTQYF. The CDR3 nucleotides read TGTGCCAGCAGCCCCGGACTAGGTGCGGGTACGCAGTATTTT.

This clonotype turned up a few times. CDR3 loop: CASSSPSGLAVSYEQYF. The CDR3 nucleotides are TGTGCCAGCAGCTCCCCCAGTGGACTAGCGGTCTCCTACGAGCAGTACTTC. The J gene is TRBJ2-7, the V gene TRBV21-1; the D call TRBD2 from the table was never checked on the DNA. TRBV21-1 is shown as a pseudogene. The CDR3 spans 17 residues.

This clonotype occurred a few times. The rearrangement uses TRBV28 and TRBJ2-5, with a tentative D call TRBD2 (5 bases). CDR3 size: 14 residues. V was cut by 2 bases and J by 4 bases, with 11 bases left in between. CDR1 MDHEN and CDR2 SYDVKM come from the germline V gene. CDR3 amino acids: CASSLVGVGETQYF. CDR3 sequence (DNA): TGTGCCAGCAGTTTAGTGGGAGTAGGAGAGACCCAGTACTTC.

The J gene is TRBJ2-3, the V gene TRBV5-1; D call uncertain. The CDR3 runs 15 residues. Germline V gene data show CDR1 as SGHRS and CDR2 as YFSETQ. Trimming stripped 7 bases from V and 0 bases from J, with 15 bases between. The CDR3 protein is CASGTGATSTDTQYF. Written as DNA, the CDR3 is TGCGCCAGCGGAACCGGAGCGACCAGCACAGATACGCAGTATTTT.

The V call is TRBV12-5, the J call TRBJ2-1, with D possibly being TRBD1 (6 bases). The CDR3 is 13 residues long. The V end lost 0 bases, the J end lost 9 bases, and 9 bases lay between the germline ends. The germline gives CDR1 LGHNT, CDR2 FRNRAP. The CDR3 nucleotides read TGTGCTAGTGGTTTGGTACCCAGGGGTGAGCAGTTCTTC. It encodes CASGLVPRGEQFF.

This sequence joins TRBV7-2 and TRBJ2-1, with 8 bases that match TRBD2. This CDR3 is built from 15 residues. Germline V gives CDR1 SGHTA, CDR2 FQGNSA. V was pared by 0 bases and J by 3 bases, with 1 base of the junction left unmatched. The CDR3 is CASSLASGIYNEQFF. DNA for the CDR3: TGTGCCAGCAGCTTAGCTAGCGGGATCTACAATGAGCAGTTCTTC.

This chain links TRBV20-1 with TRBJ2-3; D unclear. Trimming cost V 0 bases and J 2 bases, with 15 bases left between them. CDR1 is DFQATT and CDR2 is SNEGSKA in the germline V gene (reference sequence). CDR3 length: 16 amino acids. This CDR3 reads CSARDIAAMPTDTQYF. The CDR3 DNA reads as TGCAGTGCTAGAGACATCGCGGCAATGCCCACAGATACGCAGTATTTT.

This chain uses TRBV12-3 or TRBV12-4 with TRBJ2-1; D possibly uses TRBD1 or TRBD2 (7 bases each). This CDR3 region has 17 residues. Trimming took 5 bases from V and 4 from J, leaving 21 bases between them. CDR3 in DNA: TGTGCCAGCAGTCTCAGGGGGAGGGAGAAGCCATACAATGAGCAGTTCTTC. Protein sequence: CASSLRGREKPYNEQFF.

The chain employs TRBV7-9 and TRBJ2-7; D is ambiguous. CDR1 and CDR2 from the germline V gene are SEHNR and FQNEAQ (reference sequence). The length of the CDR3 is 12 residues. Trimming took off 5 bases at V and 6 bases at J, with 11 bases between the two ends. CDR3 loop: CASSPEPREQYF. For the CDR3, the DNA is TGTGCCAGCAGCCCCGAGCCCCGCGAGCAGTACTTC.

This clonotype was counted between two and nine times. This rearrangement joins TRBV12-3 or TRBV12-4 to TRBJ1-1, with D tentatively TRBD1 (5 bases). The germline V and J ends were trimmed by 4 bases and 7 bases, with 10 bases remaining between them. The CDR3 has 12 amino acids. The CDR3 loop reads CASSYGAVEAFF. The CDR3 DNA follows: TGTGCCAGCAGTTACGGGGCAGTTGAAGCTTTCTTT.

This clonotype came up a few times. The V and J genes are TRBV15 and TRBJ2-7; D gene uncertain. V lost 4 bases and J lost 5, with 6 bases in between. The CDR3 spans 11 residues. The germline V gene has CDR1 LNHNV and CDR2 YYDKDF (reference sequence). Here the CDR3 DNA reads TGTGCCACCAGCAAACTCAACGAGCAGTACTTC. Translation gives CATSKLNEQYF.

This clonotype was seen a handful of times. The V and J genes are TRBV4-3 and TRBJ2-1, with D possibly being TRBD2 (6 bases). This CDR3 contains 16 residues. Trimming pared 0 bases from V and 2 bases from J, leaving 11 bases between. CDR1 is LGHNA, CDR2 YSLEER, per germline. CDR3 in amino acids: CASSQDLSGTYNEQFF. In DNA form, the CDR3 reads TGCGCCAGCAGCCAAGATCTTAGCGGCACCTACAATGAGCAGTTCTTC.

This clonotype was detected a few times. The chain couples TRBV4-1 to TRBJ2-7; possible D gene TRBD1, 6 bases. This CDR3 comprises 17 residues. The germline gives CDR1 MGHRA, CDR2 YSYEKL. V was cut by 1 base and J by 4 bases, with 20 bases left in between. The CDR3 loop reads CASSQAVQNQGWYEQYF. DNA for the CDR3: TGCGCCAGCAGCCAAGCCGTACAAAACCAGGGGTGGTACGAGCAGTACTTC.

V gene TRBV27 combines with J gene TRBJ2-4, with D perhaps matching TRBD1 or TRBD2 (6 bases each). This CDR3 has 14 amino acids. V was trimmed by 6 bases and J by 8 bases, leaving 17 bases between them. The germline CDR1 and CDR2 sequences are MNHEY and SMNVEV (reference sequence). CDR3 in DNA: TGTGCCAGCAGCCCGGGGGCCCCGTGGGACATTCAGTACTTC. Encoded protein: CASSPGAPWDIQYF.

The table lists this clonotype with a few counts. This chain links TRBV29-1 with TRBJ2-7, with D hard to call. Trimming took 7 bases from V and 4 from J, leaving 14 bases between them. Germline V gene sequence: CDR1 SQVTM, CDR2 ANQGSEA. The CDR3 has 12 amino acids. CDR3 sequence: CSAAVGSYEQYF. The CDR3 coding sequence is TGCAGCGCAGCAGTCGGATCGTACGAGCAGTACTTC.

The V and J genes are TRBV28 and TRBJ1-3; D uncertain. CDR3 length: 14 amino acids. Germline V gene lookup returns CDR1 MDHEN and CDR2 SYDVKM. Trimming pared 7 bases from V and 2 bases from J, leaving 12 bases between. As DNA, the CDR3 is TGTGCCAGCACCCTCACCAAGACTGGAAACACCATATATTTT. Its protein product is CASTLTKTGNTIYF.

This clonotype occurred a few times. The chain carries TRBV27 and TRBJ2-3; 8 nucleotides align to TRBD2. The CDR3 spans 12 residues. Trimming cost V 8 bases and J 3 bases; bases outside gene matches: 1. Germline CDR1 MNHEY, CDR2 SMNVEV (reference sequence). This CDR3 reads CASGGRTDTQYF. CDR3 DNA: TGTGCCAGCGGCGGGAGGACAGATACGCAGTATTTT.

The CDR3: CASSLGPRGSSYNEQFF. The CDR3 bases are TGTGCCAGCAGTTTGGGACCCCGGGGGTCGTCCTACAATGAGCAGTTCTTC. The genes are TRBV27 and TRBJ2-1; TRBD2 is a possible D gene (6 bases). The V end was cut by 3 bases, the J end by 1 base, with 16 bases between. The CDR3 loop spans 17 amino acids. Looked up from germline, CDR1 is MNHEY and CDR2 is SMNVEV (reference sequence).

This chain uses TRBV10-3 with TRBJ2-3; 10 positions match TRBD2. Per germline, CDR1 ENHRY and CDR2 SYGVKD. CDR3 size: 18 residues. The J segment lost 0 bases and the V segment lost 4 bases, leaving 10 bases of the junction unmatched. The CDR3 loop is CAISAGGLAPYSTDTQYF. The CDR3 nucleotides are TGTGCCATCAGTGCAGGGGGACTAGCGCCTTACAGCACAGATACGCAGTATTTT.

As DNA, the CDR3 is TGTGCCAGCAGCCCCCCATCGCGGGAGCAGTTCTTC. Its translation: CASSPPSREQFF. This sequence joins TRBV7-3 and TRBJ2-1; D unresolved. V lost 5 bases, J lost 10 bases, and 12 bases lay in between. In germline, CDR1 is SGHTA, CDR2 FQGTGA. The CDR3 spans 12 residues.